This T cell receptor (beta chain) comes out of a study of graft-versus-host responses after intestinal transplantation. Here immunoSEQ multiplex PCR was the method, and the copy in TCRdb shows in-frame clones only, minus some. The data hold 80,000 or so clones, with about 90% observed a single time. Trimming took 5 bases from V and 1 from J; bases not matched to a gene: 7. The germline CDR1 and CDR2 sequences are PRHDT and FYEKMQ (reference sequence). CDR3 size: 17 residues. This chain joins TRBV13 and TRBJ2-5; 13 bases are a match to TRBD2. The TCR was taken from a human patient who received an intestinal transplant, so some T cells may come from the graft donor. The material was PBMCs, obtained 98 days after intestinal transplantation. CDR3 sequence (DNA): TGTGCCAGCAGCACCCGACTAGCGGGGGGCCTCCAAGAGACCCAGTACTTC. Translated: CASSTRLAGGLQETQYF.